Below are 5 T cell receptor beta chains sequenced from a single sample in a study of blood T cell repertoires in COVID-19. Some clones are missing from TCRdb's copy, which holds only in-frame ones; the method was immunoSEQ multiplex PCR. Of fewer than 300,000 clones listed, approximately 90% are singletons. The sample taken for sequencing was peripheral blood. These receptors were collected from a man aged 45-65 years with COVID-19, enrolled during active disease.

The rearrangement joins TRBV10-3 to TRBJ2-3, with TRBD2 matching over 14 bases. There are 16 residues in the CDR3. The trim removed 7 bases at V and 6 bases at J, leaving 9 bases unmatched. Looked up from germline, CDR1 is ENHRY and CDR2 is SYGVKD. This CDR3 is CAITPTSGRAWDTQYF. The CDR3, as DNA: TGTGCCATCACTCCGACTAGCGGGAGGGCCTGGGATACGCAGTATTTT.

As DNA, the CDR3 is TGTGCCAGCTCACCACGACAGGTGTCCTCTGGAAACACCATATATTTT. Protein sequence: CASSPRQVSSGNTIYF. The chain couples TRBV18 to TRBJ1-3; TRBD1 is a possible D gene (6 bases). The CDR3 spans 16 residues. Trimming cost V 1 base and J 0 bases, with 10 bases left between them. Germline V gene lookup returns CDR1 KGHSH and CDR2 LQKENI.

V gene TRBV18 combines with J gene TRBJ1-1, with D unclear. Trimming removed 1 base from V and 1 base from J, with 13 bases in between. Germline V gene data show CDR1 as KGHSH and CDR2 as LQKENI. This CDR3 has 16 residues. The CDR3 here is CASSPLPVSGNTEAFF. The CDR3 coding sequence is TGTGCCAGCTCACCACTCCCAGTATCGGGGAACACTGAAGCTTTCTTT. Variable domain in full (rest from reference TRBV18 and TRBJ1-1): NAGVMQNPRHLVRRRGQEARLRCSPMKGHSHVYWYRQLPEEGLKFMVYLQKENIIDESGMPKERFSAEFPKEGPSILRIQQVVRGDSAAYFCASSPLPVSGNTEAFFGQGTRLTVV.

The V call is TRBV3-1 (or the pseudogene TRBV3-2), the J call TRBJ2-1; D is perhaps TRBD1 (6 bases). Trimming stripped 5 bases from V and 3 bases from J, with 11 bases between. Germline loops: CDR1 LGHDT, CDR2 YNNKEL (reference sequence). The CDR3 contains 14 residues. CDR3 bases: TGTGCCAGCAGCTTACCGGGACACTACAATGAGCAGTTCTTC. Its translation is CASSLPGHYNEQFF.

This clone was picked up a small number of times. The chain combines TRBV7-8 with TRBJ2-3; no clear D gene. Trimming stripped 1 base from V and 6 bases from J, with 5 bases between. The germline CDR1 and CDR2 sequences are SGHVS and FQNEAQ. The CDR3 totals 12 residues. CDR3 coding DNA: TGTGCCAGCAGCTTAGTTGGCGATACGCAGTATTTT. Residues: CASSLVGDTQYF. The full variable domain, its missing parts supplied by reference TRBV7-8 and TRBJ2-3, is GAGVSQSPRYKVAKRGQDVALRCDPISGHVSLFWYQQALGQGPEFLTYFQNEAQLDKSGLPSDRFFAERPEGSVSTLKIQRTQQEDSAVYLCASSLVGDTQYFGPGTRLTVL.